The clone carrying this T cell receptor beta chain was seen many times. The sample comes from a study of neurological immune-mediated disorders. Trimming at V came to 0 bases and at J to 4 bases, leaving 7 bases not matched to a gene. CDR1 and CDR2 from the germline V gene are MGHRA and YSYEKL. The CDR3 has 17 residues. The authors made cDNA by 5'RACE with 10-nucleotide random UMIs. TCRdb re-derived calls from the 5' RACE reads in MiXCR, one entry per CDR3 protein. Here the sample spans 28,000 or so distinct CDR3 sequences, 12% being singletons. The sample comprised PBMCs. This chain connects TRBV4-1 to TRBJ1-5, with TRBD1 matching over 9 bases. This TCR derives from a man aged 55 to 70 in good health. CDR3: CASSQEWTGTGNQPQHF. The CDR3 DNA is TGCGCCAGCAGCCAAGAATGGACTGGGACAGGGAATCAGCCCCAGCATTTT.